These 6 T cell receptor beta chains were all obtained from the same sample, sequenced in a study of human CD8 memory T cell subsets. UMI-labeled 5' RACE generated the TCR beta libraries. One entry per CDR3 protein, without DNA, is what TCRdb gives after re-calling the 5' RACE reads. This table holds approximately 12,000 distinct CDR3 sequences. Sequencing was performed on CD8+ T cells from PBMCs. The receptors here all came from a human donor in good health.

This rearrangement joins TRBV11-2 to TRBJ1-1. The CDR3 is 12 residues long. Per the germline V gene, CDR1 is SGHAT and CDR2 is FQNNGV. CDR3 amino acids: CASQYWNTEAFF. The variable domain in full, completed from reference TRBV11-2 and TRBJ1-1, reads EAGVAQSPRYKIIEKRQSVAFWCNPISGHATLYWYQQILGQGPKLLIQFQNNGVVDDSQLPKDRFSAERLKGVDSTLKIQPAKLEDSAVYLCASQYWNTEAFFGQGTRLTVV.

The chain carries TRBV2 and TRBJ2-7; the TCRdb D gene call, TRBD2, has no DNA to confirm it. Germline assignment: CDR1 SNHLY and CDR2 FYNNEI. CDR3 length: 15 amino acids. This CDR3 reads CASSDRLAGFNEQYF.

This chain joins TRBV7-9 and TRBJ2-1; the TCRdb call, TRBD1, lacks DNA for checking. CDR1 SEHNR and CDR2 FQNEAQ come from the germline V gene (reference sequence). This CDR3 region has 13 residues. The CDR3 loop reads CASSPRQYNEQFF. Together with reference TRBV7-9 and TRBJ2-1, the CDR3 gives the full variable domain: DTGVSQNPRHKITKRGQNVTFRCDPISEHNRLYWYRQTLGQGPEFLTYFQNEAQLEKSRLLSDRFSAERPKGSFSTLEIQRTEQGDSAMYLCASSPRQYNEQFFGPGTRLTVL.

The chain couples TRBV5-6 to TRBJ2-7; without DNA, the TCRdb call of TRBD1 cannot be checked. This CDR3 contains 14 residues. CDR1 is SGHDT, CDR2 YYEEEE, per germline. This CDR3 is CASSGIKTGNEQYF. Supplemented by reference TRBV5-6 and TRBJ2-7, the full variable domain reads DAGVTQSPTHLIKTRGQQVTLRCSPKSGHDTVSWYQQALGQGPQFIFQYYEEEERQRGNFPDRFSGHQFPNYSSELNVNALLLGDSALYLCASSGIKTGNEQYFGPGTRLTVT.

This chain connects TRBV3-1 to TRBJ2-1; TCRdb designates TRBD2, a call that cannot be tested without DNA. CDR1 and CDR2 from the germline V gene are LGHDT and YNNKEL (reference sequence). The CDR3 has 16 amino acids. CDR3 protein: CASSQELAGGISEQFF.

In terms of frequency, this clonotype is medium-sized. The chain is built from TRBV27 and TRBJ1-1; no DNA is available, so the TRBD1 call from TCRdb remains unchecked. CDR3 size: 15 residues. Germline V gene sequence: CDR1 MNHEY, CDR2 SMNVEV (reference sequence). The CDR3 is CASSLTGTGNTEAFF.